These T cell receptor beta chains were read from a single sample in a study of blood T cell repertoires in COVID-19. Only in-frame clones appear in the TCRdb table, and some are missing; sequencing was by immunoSEQ multiplex PCR. Of about 270,000 clones in the sample, about nine tenths were seen once. The sequenced sample was peripheral blood. The origin of the receptors is a middle-aged man with active or convalescent COVID-19. Each CDR3 is given with its conserved first and last residue. A D gene is named only where the DNA matches it firmly. Rows may omit the clone size; those that give it use once, few, many or a size class.

j_call	d_call	clone_size	v_call	cdr3_aa	cdr3_nt
TRBJ2-3	.	.	TRBV5-1	CASSSSLGLGDTQYF	TGCGCCAGCAGCTCCTCTTTGGGCTTGGGCGATACGCAGTATTTT
TRBJ2-5	TRBD1	once	TRBV7-9	CASSLVWDREQETQYF	TGTGCCAGCAGCTTAGTTTGGGACAGGGAACAAGAGACCCAGTACTTC
TRBJ2-2	.	.	TRBV10-1	CASSDSNTGELFF	TGCGCCAGCAGTGACTCTAACACCGGGGAGCTGTTTTTT
TRBJ2-5	.	.	TRBV10-2	CASSESQLAQETQYF	TGCGCCAGCAGTGAGTCCCAGCTAGCGCAGGAGACCCAGTACTTC
TRBJ2-2	.	.	TRBV9	CASSAPTGTATGELFF	TGTGCCAGCAGCGCCCCTACCGGGACTGCCACCGGGGAGCTGTTTTTT
TRBJ2-2	TRBD2	.	TRBV7-9	CASSLGLAGLLNTGELFF	TGTGCCAGCAGCCTGGGACTAGCGGGGCTGTTGAACACCGGGGAGCTGTTTTTT
TRBJ1-2	.	.	TRBV7-9	CAQYRGRPNYGYTF	TGTGCCCAATATAGGGGTCGCCCTAACTATGGCTACACCTTC
TRBJ1-1	TRBD1	.	TRBV19	CASDAGGSNTEAFF	TGTGCCAGTGACGCAGGGGGGTCTAACACTGAAGCTTTCTTT
TRBJ1-2	TRBD1	.	TRBV27	CASSGGDSGNYGYTF	TGTGCCAGCAGTGGCGGGGACAGCGGTAACTATGGCTACACCTTC
TRBJ2-1	.	once	TRBV5-1	CASSLDQQVYNEQFF	TGCGCCAGCAGCTTGGATCAGCAGGTGTACAATGAGCAGTTCTTC
TRBJ2-2	.	.	TRBV6-1	CASSEDISANTGELFF	TGTGCCAGCAGTGAAGACATATCCGCTAACACCGGGGAGCTGTTTTTT
TRBJ1-2	.	.	TRBV11-3	CASSPAGDTWYTF	TGTGCCAGCAGCCCAGCCGGGGACACATGGTACACCTTC
TRBJ1-5	.	.	TRBV27	CASSTSPDQPQHF	TGTGCCAGCAGTACATCACCAGATCAGCCCCAGCATTTT
TRBJ2-2	.	.	TRBV2	CAISQGVGAGELFF	TGTGCCATATCACAGGGAGTGGGCGCCGGGGAGCTGTTTTTT
TRBJ2-5	.	.	TRBV6-4	CASSDEGRAEGRETQYF	TGTGCCAGCAGTGACGAGGGGCGAGCGGAGGGGAGAGAGACCCAGTACTTC
TRBJ2-3	TRBD2	once	TRBV5-1	CASTGLAGAPDTQYF	TGCGCCAGCACAGGACTAGCGGGAGCGCCAGATACGCAGTATTTT
TRBJ2-7	.	.	TRBV19	CASRAGASYEQYF	TGTGCCAGTAGAGCAGGGGCTTCCTACGAGCAGTACTTC
TRBJ2-7	.	.	TRBV27	CASSFSSSYEQYF	TGTGCCAGCAGTTTCTCCAGCTCCTACGAGCAGTACTTC
TRBJ2-1	.	.	TRBV6-5	CASSRTIYNEQFF	TGTGCCAGCAGTAGGACTATCTACAATGAGCAGTTCTTC
TRBJ1-2	.	.	TRBV3-1/TRBV3-2	CASSQALQGDYGYTF	TGTGCCAGCAGCCAAGCTTTACAGGGCGACTATGGCTACACCTTC
TRBJ2-5	.	few	TRBV18	CASSLGQQETQYF	TGTGCCAGCTCACTCGGACAGCAAGAGACCCAGTACTTC
TRBJ2-3	TRBD1	few	TRBV5-4	CASSLFSGQASTDTQYF	TGTGCCAGCAGCTTGTTCTCGGGACAGGCCAGCACAGATACGCAGTATTTT
TRBJ1-5	.	.	TRBV15	CATSRGGDQPQHF	TGTGCCACCAGCAGGGGGGGGGATCAGCCCCAGCATTTT